This T cell receptor (beta chain) stems from a study of cytomegalovirus exposure and HLA in healthy donors. Broader study findings: Later, an analysis found that TCR clusters from the first cohort tended to co-occur in the roughly 110 validation repertoires. Among TCR beta chains, those listed as cytomegalovirus-associated numbered over 150. Most sequenced TCRs were rare (though some public TCRs occurred in many donors). Through in vitro validation, a few CMV-associated chains were shown to be specific for CMV antigens.

For this clone: Its matching antigen is unknown.

V lost 5 bases to trimming and J lost 0 bases, with 11 bases between them. The V gene's germline CDR1 is KGHSH and CDR2 LQKENI. There are 15 residues in the CDR3. Here immunoSEQ multiplex PCR was the method, and the copy in TCRdb shows in-frame clones only, minus some. Of some 60,000 clones in the sample, 95% to 96% were seen once. Sequencing was carried out using PBMCs. V is TRBV18 and J is TRBJ1-5, with a possible D match to TRBD1 (5 bases). This receptor was obtained from a man younger than 35 in good health and CMV-seronegative. The CDR3 region is CASSGQGISNQPQHF. In DNA, the CDR3 is TGTGCCAGCTCAGGCCAGGGAATTAGCAATCAGCCCCAGCATTTT.